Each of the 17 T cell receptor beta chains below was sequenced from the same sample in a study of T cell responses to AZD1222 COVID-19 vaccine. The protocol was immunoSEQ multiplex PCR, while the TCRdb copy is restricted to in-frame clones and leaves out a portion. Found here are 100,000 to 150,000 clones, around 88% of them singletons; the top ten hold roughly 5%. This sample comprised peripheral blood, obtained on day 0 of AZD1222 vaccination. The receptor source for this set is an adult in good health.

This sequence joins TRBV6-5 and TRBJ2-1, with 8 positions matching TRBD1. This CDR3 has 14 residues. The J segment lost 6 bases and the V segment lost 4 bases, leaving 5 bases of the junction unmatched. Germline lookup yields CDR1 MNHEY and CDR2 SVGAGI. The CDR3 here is CASSSGQGINEQFF. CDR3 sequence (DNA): TGTGCCAGCAGTTCCGGACAGGGCATCAATGAGCAGTTCTTC.

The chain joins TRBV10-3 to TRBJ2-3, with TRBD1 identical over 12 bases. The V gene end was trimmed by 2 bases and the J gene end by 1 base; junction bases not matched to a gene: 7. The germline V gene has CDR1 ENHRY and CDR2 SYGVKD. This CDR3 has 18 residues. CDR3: CAISEGTGGVFGTDTQYF. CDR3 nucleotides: TGTGCCATCAGTGAGGGGACAGGGGGCGTGTTTGGCACAGATACGCAGTATTTT.

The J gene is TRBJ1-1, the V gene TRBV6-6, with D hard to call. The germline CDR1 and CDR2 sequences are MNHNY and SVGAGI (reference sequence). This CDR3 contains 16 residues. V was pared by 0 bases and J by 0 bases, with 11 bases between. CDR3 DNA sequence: TGTGCCAGCAGTTACTCTCCCAGGCGGTTGAACACTGAAGCTTTCTTT. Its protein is CASSYSPRRLNTEAFF.

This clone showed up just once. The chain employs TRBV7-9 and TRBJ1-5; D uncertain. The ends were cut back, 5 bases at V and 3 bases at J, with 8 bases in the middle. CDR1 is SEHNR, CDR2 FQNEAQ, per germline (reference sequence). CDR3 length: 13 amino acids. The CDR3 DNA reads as TGTGCCAGCAGCCCCGAGGCCAATCAGCCCCAGCATTTT. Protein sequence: CASSPEANQPQHF. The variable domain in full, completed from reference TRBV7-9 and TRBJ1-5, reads DTGVSQNPRHKITKRGQNVTFRCDPISEHNRLYWYRQTLGQGPEFLTYFQNEAQLEKSRLLSDRFSAERPKGSFSTLEIQRTEQGDSAMYLCASSPEANQPQHFGDGTRLSIL.

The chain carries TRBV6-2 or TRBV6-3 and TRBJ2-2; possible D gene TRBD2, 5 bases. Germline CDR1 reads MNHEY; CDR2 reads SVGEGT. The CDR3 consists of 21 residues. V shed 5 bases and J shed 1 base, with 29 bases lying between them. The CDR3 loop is CASSPVPHGIVTFMNTGELFF. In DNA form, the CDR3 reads TGTGCCAGCAGTCCAGTTCCCCACGGGATCGTAACTTTCATGAACACCGGGGAGCTGTTTTTT.

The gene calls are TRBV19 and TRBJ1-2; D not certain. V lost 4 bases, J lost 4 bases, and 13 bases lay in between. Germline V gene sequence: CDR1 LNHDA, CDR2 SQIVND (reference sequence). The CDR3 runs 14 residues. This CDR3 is CASSTDGRIYGYTF. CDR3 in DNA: TGTGCCAGTAGTACCGATGGACGGATCTATGGCTACACCTTC.

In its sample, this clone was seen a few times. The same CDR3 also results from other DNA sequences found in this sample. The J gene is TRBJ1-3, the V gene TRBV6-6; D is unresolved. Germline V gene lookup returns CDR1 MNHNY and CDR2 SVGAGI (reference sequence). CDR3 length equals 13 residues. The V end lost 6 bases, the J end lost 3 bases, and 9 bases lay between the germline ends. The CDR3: CASRADGGNTIYF. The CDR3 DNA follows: TGTGCCAGCAGGGCCGATGGTGGAAACACCATATATTTT.

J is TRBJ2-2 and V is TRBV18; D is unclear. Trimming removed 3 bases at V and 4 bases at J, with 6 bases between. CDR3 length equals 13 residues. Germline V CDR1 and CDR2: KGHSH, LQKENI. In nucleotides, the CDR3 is TGTGCCAGCTCACCGTCCAGCACCGGGGAGCTGTTTTTT. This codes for CASSPSSTGELFF.

CDR3 residues: CASSSGQGTEAFF. CDR3 bases: TGTGCCAGCAGTTCAGGGCAGGGGACTGAAGCTTTCTTT. V and J are TRBV28 and TRBJ1-1, with a tentative D call TRBD1 (6 bases). This CDR3 comprises 13 residues. The V end lost 4 bases, the J end lost 5 bases, and 11 bases lay between the germline ends. In germline, CDR1 is MDHEN, CDR2 SYDVKM. The whole variable domain, filled in from reference TRBV28 and TRBJ1-1, reads DVKVTQSSRYLVKRTGEKVFLECVQDMDHENMFWYRQDPGLGLRLIYFSYDVKMKEKGDIPEGYSVSREKKERFSLILESASTNQTSMYLCASSSGQGTEAFFGQGTRLTVV.

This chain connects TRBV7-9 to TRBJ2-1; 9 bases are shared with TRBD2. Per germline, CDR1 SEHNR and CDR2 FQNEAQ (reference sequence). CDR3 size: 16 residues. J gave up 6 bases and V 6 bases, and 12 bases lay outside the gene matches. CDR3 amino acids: CASSPSSGLASNEQFF. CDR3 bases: TGTGCCAGCAGTCCCTCCAGCGGACTAGCGAGCAATGAGCAGTTCTTC.

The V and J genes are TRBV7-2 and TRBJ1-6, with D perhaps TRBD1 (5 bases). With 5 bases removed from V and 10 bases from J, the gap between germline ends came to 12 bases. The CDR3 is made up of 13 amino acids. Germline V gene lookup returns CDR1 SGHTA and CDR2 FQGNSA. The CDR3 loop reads CASSGVRESPLHF. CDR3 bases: TGTGCCAGCAGCGGAGTCAGGGAGTCACCCCTCCACTTT.

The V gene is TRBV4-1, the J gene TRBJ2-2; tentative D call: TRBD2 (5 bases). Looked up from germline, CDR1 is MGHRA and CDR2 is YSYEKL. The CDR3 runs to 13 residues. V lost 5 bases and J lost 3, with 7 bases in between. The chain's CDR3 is CASSRGYTGELFF. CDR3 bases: TGCGCCAGCAGCAGAGGGTACACCGGGGAGCTGTTTTTT.

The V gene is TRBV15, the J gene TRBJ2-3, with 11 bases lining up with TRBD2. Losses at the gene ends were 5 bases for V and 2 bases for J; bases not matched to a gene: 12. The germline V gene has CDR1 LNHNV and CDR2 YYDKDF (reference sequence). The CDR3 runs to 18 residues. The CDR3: CATSPPSGTSGATDTQYF. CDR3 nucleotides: TGTGCCACCAGCCCTCCATCAGGGACTAGCGGAGCCACAGATACGCAGTATTTT.

In nucleotides, the CDR3 is TGTGCCAGTAGTATAGGGCCCGGGAGAGGCAATCAGCCCCAGCATTTT. It encodes CASSIGPGRGNQPQHF. The chain joins TRBV19 to TRBJ1-5; D remains unclear. V was shortened by 1 base and J by 2 bases, with 12 bases between the two germline ends. This CDR3 is built from 16 residues. Germline-derived CDR1 and CDR2 are LNHDA and SQIVND (reference sequence).

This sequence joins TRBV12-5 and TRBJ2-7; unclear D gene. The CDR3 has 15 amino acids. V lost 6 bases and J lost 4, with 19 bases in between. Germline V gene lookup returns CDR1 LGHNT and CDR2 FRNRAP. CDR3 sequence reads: CASGFGAQKFYEQYF. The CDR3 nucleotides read TGTGCTAGTGGCTTTGGAGCACAGAAGTTTTACGAGCAGTACTTC.

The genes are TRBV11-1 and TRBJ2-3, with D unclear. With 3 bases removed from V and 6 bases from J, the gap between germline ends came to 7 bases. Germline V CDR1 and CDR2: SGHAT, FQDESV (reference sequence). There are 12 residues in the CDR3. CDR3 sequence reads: CASSFQADTQYF. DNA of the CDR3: TGTGCCAGCAGCTTTCAAGCGGATACGCAGTATTTT.

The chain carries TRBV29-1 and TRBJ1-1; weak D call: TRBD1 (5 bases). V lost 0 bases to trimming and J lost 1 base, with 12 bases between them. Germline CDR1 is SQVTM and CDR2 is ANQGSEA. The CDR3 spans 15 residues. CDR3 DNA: TGCAGCGTTGAAGATAGGGGCACGTCGAACACTGAAGCTTTCTTT. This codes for CSVEDRGTSNTEAFF.